This T cell receptor beta chain appears in the sequencing data of a study of OX40 agonist ivuxolimab in advanced cancers. Study-level background: Ivuxolimab, which is an agonistic anti-OX40 (CD134) antibody, was administered to the patients.

This CDR3 spans 16 amino acids. CDR1 and CDR2 from the germline V gene are SGHNT and YENEEA. The germline V and J ends were trimmed by 1 base and 4 bases, with 13 bases remaining between them. The protocol was immunoSEQ multiplex PCR, while the TCRdb copy is restricted to in-frame clones and leaves out a portion. The table lists more than 75,000 clones, roughly 80% of them singletons. Study-wide points: Those patients achieving a partial response at 0.1-3.0 mg/kg showed among the lowest clonal expansion. Clones of CD4+ and CD8+ blood T cells grew by week 6 at doses of 0.1 to 3.0 mg/kg.

In regard to this clone: Antigen unknown. The sample contains more than one DNA sequence encoding this CDR3.

V usage is TRBV11-3 and J usage is TRBJ2-2; a possible D gene is TRBD2 (7 bases). The sequence was collected from an adult with an advanced solid tumor such as melanoma, head and neck, liver or kidney cancer. The material was CD4+ or CD8+ T cells sorted from blood, obtained in a trial of the OX40 agonist ivuxolimab. CDR3 protein: CASSLAGGPFTGELFF. As DNA, the CDR3 is TGTGCCAGCAGCTTAGCGGGGGGCCCTTTCACCGGGGAGCTGTTTTTT.